Each of the 2 T cell receptor beta chains below was sequenced from the same sample in a study of blood T cell repertoires in COVID-19. Generated by immunoSEQ multiplex PCR, the TCRdb table keeps only in-frame clones and is missing some. Of 40,000 to 50,000 clones listed, 81% are singletons. The sample taken for sequencing was peripheral blood. Receptor source: a man aged 40-49 years with active or convalescent COVID-19.

The chain employs TRBV3-1 (or the pseudogene TRBV3-2) and TRBJ2-7; D might be TRBD2 (5 bases). The V end lost 1 base, the J end lost 2 bases, and 9 bases lay between the germline ends. Germline V lookup: CDR1 LGHDT, CDR2 YNNKEL (reference sequence). The CDR3 consists of 14 residues. CDR3 sequence reads: CASSQGGETYEQYF. The CDR3 DNA reads TGTGCCAGCAGCCAAGGTGGGGAGACCTACGAGCAGTACTTC.

This chain joins TRBV6-1 and TRBJ1-2; TRBD1 agrees at 12 bases. This CDR3 contains 16 residues. The germline CDR1 and CDR2 sequences are MNHNS and SASEGT. The V segment lost 4 bases and the J segment 8 bases; nucleotides outside the gene matches: 11. This CDR3 reads CASSVRDRGPTQGYTF. The CDR3 region has the DNA TGTGCCAGCAGTGTCCGGGACAGGGGGCCGACTCAAGGCTACACCTTC.